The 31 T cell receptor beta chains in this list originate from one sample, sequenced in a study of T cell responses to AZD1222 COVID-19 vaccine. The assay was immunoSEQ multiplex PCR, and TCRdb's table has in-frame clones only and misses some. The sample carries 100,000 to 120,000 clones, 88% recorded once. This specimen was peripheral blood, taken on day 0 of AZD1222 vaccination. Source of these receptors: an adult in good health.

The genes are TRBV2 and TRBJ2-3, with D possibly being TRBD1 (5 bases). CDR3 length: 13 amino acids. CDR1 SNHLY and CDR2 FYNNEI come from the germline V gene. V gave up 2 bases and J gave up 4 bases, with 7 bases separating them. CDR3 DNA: TGTGCCAGCAGTGAACAGGGATCAGATACGCAGTATTTT. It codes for CASSEQGSDTQYF. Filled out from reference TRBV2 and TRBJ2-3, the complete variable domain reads EPEVTQTPSHQVTQMGQEVILRCVPISNHLYFYWYRQILGQKVEFLVSFYNNEISEKSEIFDDQFSVERPDGSNFTLKIRSTKLEDSAMYFCASSEQGSDTQYFGPGTRLTVL.

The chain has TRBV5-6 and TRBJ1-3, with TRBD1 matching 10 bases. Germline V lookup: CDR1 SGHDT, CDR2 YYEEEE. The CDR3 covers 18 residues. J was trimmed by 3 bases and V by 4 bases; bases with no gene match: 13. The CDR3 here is CASSIRDRGFVVGNTIYF. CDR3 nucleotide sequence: TGTGCCAGCAGCATTCGGGACAGGGGATTTGTTGTTGGAAACACCATATATTTT. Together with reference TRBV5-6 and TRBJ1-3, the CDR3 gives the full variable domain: DAGVTQSPTHLIKTRGQQVTLRCSPKSGHDTVSWYQQALGQGPQFIFQYYEEEERQRGNFPDRFSGHQFPNYSSELNVNALLLGDSALYLCASSIRDRGFVVGNTIYFGEGSWLTVV.

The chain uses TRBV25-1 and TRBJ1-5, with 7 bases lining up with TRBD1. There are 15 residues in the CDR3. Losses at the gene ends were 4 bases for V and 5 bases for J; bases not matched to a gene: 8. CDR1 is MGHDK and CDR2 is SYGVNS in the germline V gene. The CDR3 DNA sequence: TGTGCCAGCAGTGCCCCAGGGGGGACCCATCAGCCCCAGCATTTT. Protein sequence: CASSAPGGTHQPQHF.

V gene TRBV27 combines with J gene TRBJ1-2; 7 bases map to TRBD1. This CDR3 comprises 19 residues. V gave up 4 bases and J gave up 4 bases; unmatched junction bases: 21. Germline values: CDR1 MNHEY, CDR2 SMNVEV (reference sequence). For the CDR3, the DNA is TGTGCCAGCAGTTACGCCCCTCCGGGACAGCCCCCAGAGGGCTATGGCTACACCTTC. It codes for CASSYAPPGQPPEGYGYTF.

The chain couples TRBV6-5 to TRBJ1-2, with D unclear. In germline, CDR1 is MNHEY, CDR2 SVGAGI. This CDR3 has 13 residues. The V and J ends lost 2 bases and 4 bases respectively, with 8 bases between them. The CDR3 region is CASSYVSGYGYTF. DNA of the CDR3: TGTGCCAGCAGTTACGTTAGCGGCTATGGCTACACCTTC.

The CDR3 DNA reads TGTGCCAGCAGCCTAACAGGGGTCGGAAACACCATATATTTT. Its protein product is CASSLTGVGNTIYF. The chain recombines TRBV3-1 (or the pseudogene TRBV3-2) with TRBJ1-3, with 7 bases aligning to TRBD1. V lost 4 bases to trimming and J lost 4 bases; unmatched junction nucleotides: 4. The CDR3 covers 14 residues. CDR1 is LGHDT, CDR2 YNNKEL, per germline (reference sequence).

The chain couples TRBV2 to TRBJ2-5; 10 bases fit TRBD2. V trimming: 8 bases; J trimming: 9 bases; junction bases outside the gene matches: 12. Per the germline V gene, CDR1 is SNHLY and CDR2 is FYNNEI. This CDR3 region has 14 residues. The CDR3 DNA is TGTGCCAGCTCACGACTAGCGGGCCGTTCGGCCCAGTACTTC. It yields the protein CASSRLAGRSAQYF.

CDR3 DNA: TGTGCCAGCAGCGACAGGGTCGATTATGGCTACACCTTC. It is translated as CASSDRVDYGYTF. J is TRBJ1-2 and V is TRBV11-2; 7 positions agree with TRBD1. The germline V gene encodes CDR1 SGHAT and CDR2 FQNNGV. This CDR3 contains 13 residues. With V trimmed by 5 bases and J by 5 bases, 5 bases remained unmatched.

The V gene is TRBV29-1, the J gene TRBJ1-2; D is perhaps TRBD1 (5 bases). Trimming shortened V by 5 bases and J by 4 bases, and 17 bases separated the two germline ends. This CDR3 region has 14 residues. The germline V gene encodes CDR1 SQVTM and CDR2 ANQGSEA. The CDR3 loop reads CSVSAGSHGYGYTF. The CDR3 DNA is TGCAGCGTTTCGGCAGGGAGTCACGGCTATGGCTACACCTTC. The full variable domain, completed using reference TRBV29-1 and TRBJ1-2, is SAVISQKPSRDICQRGTSLTIQCQVDSQVTMMFWYRQQPGQSLTLIATANQGSEATYESGFVIDKFPISRPNLTFSTLTVSNMSPEDSSIYLCSVSAGSHGYGYTFGSGTRLTVV.

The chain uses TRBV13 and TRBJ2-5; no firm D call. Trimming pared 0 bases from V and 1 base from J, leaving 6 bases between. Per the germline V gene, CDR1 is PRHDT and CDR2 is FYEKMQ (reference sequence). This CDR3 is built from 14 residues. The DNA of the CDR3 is TGTGCCAGCAGCTTAGGTGGCAGCCAAGAGACCCAGTACTTC. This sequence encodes CASSLGGSQETQYF.

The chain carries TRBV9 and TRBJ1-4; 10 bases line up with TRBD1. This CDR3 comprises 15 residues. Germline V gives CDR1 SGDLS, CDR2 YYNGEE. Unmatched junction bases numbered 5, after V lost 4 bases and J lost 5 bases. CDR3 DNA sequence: TGTGCCAGCAGCTCCGACAGGGGGCGAAATGAAAAACTGTTTTTT. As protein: CASSSDRGRNEKLFF. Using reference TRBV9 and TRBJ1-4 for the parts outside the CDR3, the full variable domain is DSGVTQTPKHLITATGQRVTLRCSPRSGDLSVYWYQQSLDQGLQFLIQYYNGEERAKGNILERFSAQQFPDLHSELNLSSLELGDSALYFCASSSDRGRNEKLFFGSGTQLSVL.

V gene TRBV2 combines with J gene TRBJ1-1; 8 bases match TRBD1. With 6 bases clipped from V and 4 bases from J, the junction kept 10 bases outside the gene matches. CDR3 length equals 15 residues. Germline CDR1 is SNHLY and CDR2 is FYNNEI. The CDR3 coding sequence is TGTGCCAGCAGCGGCAGTGACAGGGGATCCACTGAAGCTTTCTTT. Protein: CASSGSDRGSTEAFF.

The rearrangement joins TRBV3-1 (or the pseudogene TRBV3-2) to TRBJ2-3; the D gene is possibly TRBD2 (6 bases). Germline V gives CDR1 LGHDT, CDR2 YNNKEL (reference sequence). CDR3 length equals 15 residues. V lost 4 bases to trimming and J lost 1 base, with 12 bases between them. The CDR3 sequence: CASSRDWERTDTQYF. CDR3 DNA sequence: TGTGCCAGCAGCCGGGACTGGGAGCGCACAGATACGCAGTATTTT.

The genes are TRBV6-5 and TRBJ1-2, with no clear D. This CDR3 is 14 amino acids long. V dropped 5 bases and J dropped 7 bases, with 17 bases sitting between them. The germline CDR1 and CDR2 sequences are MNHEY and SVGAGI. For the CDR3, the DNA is TGTGCCAGCAGTCCAACTGGGCCGTCGGGTGGCTACACCTTC. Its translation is CASSPTGPSGGYTF.

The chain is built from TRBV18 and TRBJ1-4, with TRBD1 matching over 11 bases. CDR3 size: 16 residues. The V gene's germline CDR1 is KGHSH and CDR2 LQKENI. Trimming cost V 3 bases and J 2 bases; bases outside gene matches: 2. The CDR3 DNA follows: TGTGCCAGCTCACCCGGGACAGGGGGGACTAATGAAAAACTGTTTTTT. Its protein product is CASSPGTGGTNEKLFF. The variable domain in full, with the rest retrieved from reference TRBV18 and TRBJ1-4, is NAGVMQNPRHLVRRRGQEARLRCSPMKGHSHVYWYRQLPEEGLKFMVYLQKENIIDESGMPKERFSAEFPKEGPSILRIQQVVRGDSAAYFCASSPGTGGTNEKLFFGSGTQLSVL.

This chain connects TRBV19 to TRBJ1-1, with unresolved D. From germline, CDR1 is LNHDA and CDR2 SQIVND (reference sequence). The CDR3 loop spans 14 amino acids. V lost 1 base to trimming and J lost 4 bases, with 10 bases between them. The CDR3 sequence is CASSIALEGTEAFF. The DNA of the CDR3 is TGTGCCAGTAGTATAGCCCTGGAGGGCACTGAAGCTTTCTTT.

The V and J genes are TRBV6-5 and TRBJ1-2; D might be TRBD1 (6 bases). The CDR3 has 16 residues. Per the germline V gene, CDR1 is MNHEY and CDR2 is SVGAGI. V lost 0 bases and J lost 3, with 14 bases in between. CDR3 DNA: TGTGCCAGCAGTTACTCGATGGGGGGCGCAGACTATGGCTACACCTTC. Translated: CASSYSMGGADYGYTF.

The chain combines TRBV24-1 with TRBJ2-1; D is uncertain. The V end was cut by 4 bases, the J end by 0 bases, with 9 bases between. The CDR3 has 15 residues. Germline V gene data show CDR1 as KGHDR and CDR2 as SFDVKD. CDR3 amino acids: CATSDPSSSYNEQFF. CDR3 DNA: TGTGCCACCAGTGACCCATCGAGCTCCTACAATGAGCAGTTCTTC.

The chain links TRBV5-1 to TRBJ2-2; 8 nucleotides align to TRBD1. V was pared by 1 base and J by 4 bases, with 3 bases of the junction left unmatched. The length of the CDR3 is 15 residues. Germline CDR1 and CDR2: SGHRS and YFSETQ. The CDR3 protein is CASSLRQGSTGELFF. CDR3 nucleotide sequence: TGCGCCAGCAGCTTGCGACAGGGGAGCACCGGGGAGCTGTTTTTT.

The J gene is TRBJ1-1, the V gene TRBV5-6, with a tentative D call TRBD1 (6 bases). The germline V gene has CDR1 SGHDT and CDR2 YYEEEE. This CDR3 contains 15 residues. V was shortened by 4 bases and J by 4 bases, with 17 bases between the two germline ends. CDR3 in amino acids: CASSLPGGRATEAFF. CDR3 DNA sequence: TGTGCCAGCAGCCTACCGGGGGGGCGGGCCACTGAAGCTTTCTTT. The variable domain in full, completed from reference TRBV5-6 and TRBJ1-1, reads DAGVTQSPTHLIKTRGQQVTLRCSPKSGHDTVSWYQQALGQGPQFIFQYYEEEERQRGNFPDRFSGHQFPNYSSELNVNALLLGDSALYLCASSLPGGRATEAFFGQGTRLTVV.

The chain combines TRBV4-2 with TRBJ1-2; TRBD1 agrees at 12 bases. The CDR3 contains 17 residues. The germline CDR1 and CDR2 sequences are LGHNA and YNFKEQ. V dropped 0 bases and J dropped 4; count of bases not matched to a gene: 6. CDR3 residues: CASSQDSGTGGSYGYTF. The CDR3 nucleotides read TGTGCCAGCAGCCAAGATAGTGGGACAGGGGGCTCCTATGGCTACACCTTC.

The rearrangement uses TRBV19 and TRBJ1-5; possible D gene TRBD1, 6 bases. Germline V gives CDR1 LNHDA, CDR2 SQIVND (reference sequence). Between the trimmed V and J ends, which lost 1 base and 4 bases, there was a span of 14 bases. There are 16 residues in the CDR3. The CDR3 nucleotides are TGTGCCAGTAGTATAGGCTTGACAGGCGGTAATCAGCCCCAGCATTTT. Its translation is CASSIGLTGGNQPQHF. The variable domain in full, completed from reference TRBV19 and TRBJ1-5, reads DGGITQSPKYLFRKEGQNVTLSCEQNLNHDAMYWYRQDPGQGLRLIYYSQIVNDFQKGDIAEGYSVSREKKESFPLTVTSAQKNPTAFYLCASSIGLTGGNQPQHFGDGTRLSIL.

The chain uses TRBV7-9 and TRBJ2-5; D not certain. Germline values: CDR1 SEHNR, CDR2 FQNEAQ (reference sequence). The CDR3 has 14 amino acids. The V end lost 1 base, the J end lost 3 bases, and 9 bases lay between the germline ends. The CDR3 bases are TGTGCCAGCAGCTTAGATCCTGGGAAAGAGACCCAGTACTTC. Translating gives CASSLDPGKETQYF.

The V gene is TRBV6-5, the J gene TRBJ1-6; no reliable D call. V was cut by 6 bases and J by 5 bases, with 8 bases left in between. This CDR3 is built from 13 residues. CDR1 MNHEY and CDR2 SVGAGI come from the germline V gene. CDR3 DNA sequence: TGTGCCAGCAGAAGGACGGATAATTCACCCCTCCACTTT. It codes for CASRRTDNSPLHF.

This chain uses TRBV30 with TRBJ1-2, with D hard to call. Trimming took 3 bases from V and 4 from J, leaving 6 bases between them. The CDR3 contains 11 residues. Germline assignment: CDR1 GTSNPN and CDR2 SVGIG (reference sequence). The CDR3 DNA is TGTGCCTGGAGAGCGACCTATGGCTACACCTTC. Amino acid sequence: CAWRATYGYTF.

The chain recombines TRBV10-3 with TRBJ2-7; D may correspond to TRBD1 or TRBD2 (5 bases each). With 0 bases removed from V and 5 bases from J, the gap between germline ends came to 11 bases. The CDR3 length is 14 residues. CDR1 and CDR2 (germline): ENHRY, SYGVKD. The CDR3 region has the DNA TGTGCCATCAGTGAGTCGACGGGGACCGACGAGCAGTACTTC. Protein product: CAISESTGTDEQYF.

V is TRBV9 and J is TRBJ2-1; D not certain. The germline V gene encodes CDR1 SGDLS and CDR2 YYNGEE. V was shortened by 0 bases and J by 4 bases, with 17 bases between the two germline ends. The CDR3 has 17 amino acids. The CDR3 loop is CASSVAPLTHIYNEQFF. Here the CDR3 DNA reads TGTGCCAGCAGCGTAGCCCCGCTAACCCATATATACAATGAGCAGTTCTTC.

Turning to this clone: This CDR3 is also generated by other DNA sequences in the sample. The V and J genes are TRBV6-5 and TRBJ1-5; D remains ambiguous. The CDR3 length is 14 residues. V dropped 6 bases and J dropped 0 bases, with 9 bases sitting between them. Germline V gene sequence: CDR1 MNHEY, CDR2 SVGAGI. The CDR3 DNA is TGTGCCAGCAGACTTTATGATAGCAATCAGCCCCAGCATTTT. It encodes CASRLYDSNQPQHF.

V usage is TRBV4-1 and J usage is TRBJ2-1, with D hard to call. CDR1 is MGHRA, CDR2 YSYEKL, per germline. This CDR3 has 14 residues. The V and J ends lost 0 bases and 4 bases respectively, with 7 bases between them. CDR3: CASSQDQGYNEQFF. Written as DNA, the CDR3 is TGCGCCAGCAGCCAAGATCAAGGATACAATGAGCAGTTCTTC.

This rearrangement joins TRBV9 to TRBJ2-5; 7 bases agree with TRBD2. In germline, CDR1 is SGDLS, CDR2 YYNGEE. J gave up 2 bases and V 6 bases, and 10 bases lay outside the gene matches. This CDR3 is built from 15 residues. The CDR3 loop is CASTLSAGAQETQYF. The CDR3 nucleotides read TGTGCCAGCACGTTGAGCGCGGGAGCACAAGAGACCCAGTACTTC.

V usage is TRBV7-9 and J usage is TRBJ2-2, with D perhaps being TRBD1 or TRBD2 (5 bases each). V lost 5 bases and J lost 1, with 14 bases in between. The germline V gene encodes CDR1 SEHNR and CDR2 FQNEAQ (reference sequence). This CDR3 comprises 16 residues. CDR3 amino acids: CASSRSGTLNTGELFF. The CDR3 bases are TGTGCCAGCAGCAGATCCGGGACCCTGAACACCGGGGAGCTGTTTTTT.